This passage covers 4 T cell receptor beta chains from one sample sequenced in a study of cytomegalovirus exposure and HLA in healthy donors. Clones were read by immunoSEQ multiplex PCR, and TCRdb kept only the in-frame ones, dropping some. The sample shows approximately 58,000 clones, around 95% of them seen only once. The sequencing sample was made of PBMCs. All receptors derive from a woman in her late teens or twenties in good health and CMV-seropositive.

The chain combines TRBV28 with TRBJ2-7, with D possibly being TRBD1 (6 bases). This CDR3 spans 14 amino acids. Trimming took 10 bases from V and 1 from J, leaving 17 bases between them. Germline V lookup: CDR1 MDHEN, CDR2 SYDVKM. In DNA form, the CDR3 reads TGTGCCACGCAGAGGACAGAAGCGTCCTACGAGCAGTACTTC. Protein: CATQRTEASYEQYF.

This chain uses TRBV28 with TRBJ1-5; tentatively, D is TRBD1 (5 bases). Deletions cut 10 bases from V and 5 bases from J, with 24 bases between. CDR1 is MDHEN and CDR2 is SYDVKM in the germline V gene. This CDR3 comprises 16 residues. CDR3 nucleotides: TGTGCCACCGCGCGTCGGGGGGGAGAAATATATCAGCCCCAGCATTTT. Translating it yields CATARRGGEIYQPQHF.

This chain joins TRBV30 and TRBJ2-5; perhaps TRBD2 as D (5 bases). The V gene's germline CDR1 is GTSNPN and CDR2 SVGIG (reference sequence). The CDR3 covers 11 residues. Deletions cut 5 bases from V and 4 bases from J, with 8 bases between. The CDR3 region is CAWGERETQYF. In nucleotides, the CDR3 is TGTGCCTGGGGGGAGAGAGAGACCCAGTACTTC.

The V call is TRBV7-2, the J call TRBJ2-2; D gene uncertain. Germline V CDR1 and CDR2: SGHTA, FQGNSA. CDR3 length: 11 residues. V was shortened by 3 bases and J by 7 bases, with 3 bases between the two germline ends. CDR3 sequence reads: CASSFFGELFF. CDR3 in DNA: TGTGCCAGCAGCTTCTTCGGGGAGCTGTTTTTT.